The 23 T cell receptor beta chains below were found in one sample sequenced in a study of blood T cell repertoires in COVID-19. Sequencing used immunoSEQ multiplex PCR; TCRdb keeps in-frame clones, though not all of them. The sample consists of 300,000 or so clones, roughly 86% of them appearing once. The sequenced sample consisted of peripheral blood. These receptors came from a man between 65 and 85 years old with acute or convalescent COVID-19.

This rearrangement joins TRBV10-3 to TRBJ1-1; possibly TRBD1 for D (5 bases). V lost 2 bases and J 3 bases, leaving 10 bases between the germline ends. CDR1 is ENHRY and CDR2 is SYGVKD in the germline V gene. There are 14 residues in the CDR3. DNA of the CDR3: TGTGCCATCAGTGAGCGACCAGGGTACACTGAAGCTTTCTTT. Translating it yields CAISERPGYTEAFF.

The chain links TRBV10-1 to TRBJ2-7; 9 positions match TRBD2. This CDR3 spans 20 amino acids. The V and J ends lost 1 base and 0 bases, in that order; junction bases with no gene match: 16. From germline, CDR1 is WNHNN and CDR2 SYGVQD (reference sequence). The DNA for the CDR3 is TGCGCCAGCAGTGAGTTTGCTAGCGGGGAGGCCCGTCTAAGCTCCTACGAGCAGTACTTC. Translation gives CASSEFASGEARLSSYEQYF.

The rearrangement uses TRBV29-1 and TRBJ1-4, with unresolved D. Trimming took off 5 bases at V and 4 bases at J, with 8 bases between the two ends. Per the germline V gene, CDR1 is SQVTM and CDR2 is ANQGSEA. The CDR3 length is 12 residues. The CDR3 sequence: CSVTASNEKLFF. The CDR3 bases are TGCAGCGTTACCGCGAGTAATGAAAAACTGTTTTTT.

V and J are TRBV5-6 and TRBJ2-1; the D gene is possibly TRBD2 (5 bases). V lost 4 bases to trimming and J lost 0 bases, with 11 bases between them. Germline values: CDR1 SGHDT, CDR2 YYEEEE. CDR3 length: 15 residues. CDR3 nucleotides: TGTGCCAGCAGCCTGCTGGGGAGCTCCTACAATGAGCAGTTCTTC. It translates to CASSLLGSSYNEQFF.

V is TRBV2 and J is TRBJ2-5, with TRBD1 matching over 7 bases. The junction had 10 bases not matched to a gene; V was cut back by 8 bases and J by 1 base. The germline V gene has CDR1 SNHLY and CDR2 FYNNEI. The CDR3 has 15 amino acids. CDR3 nucleotides: TGTGCCAGCTCTAGGACAGGACAGCCCCAAGAGACCCAGTACTTC. Protein: CASSRTGQPQETQYF.

The chain joins TRBV6-2 or TRBV6-3 to TRBJ2-5; D is ambiguous. Germline V lookup: CDR1 MNHEY, CDR2 SVGEGT. The CDR3 covers 13 residues. With 4 bases removed from V and 4 bases from J, the gap between germline ends came to 10 bases. The CDR3 nucleotides read TGTGCCAGCAGTTCGGTGAACCTAGAGACCCAGTACTTC. It specifies CASSSVNLETQYF.

V and J are TRBV4-1 and TRBJ2-3, with 16 bases matching TRBD2. Germline V gene lookup returns CDR1 MGHRA and CDR2 YSYEKL. Trimming at V came to 4 bases and at J to 2 bases, leaving 3 bases not matched to a gene. The CDR3 runs to 17 residues. CDR3 nucleotides: TGCGCCAGCAGCCTTGGGACTAGCGGGGGGGCCACAGATACGCAGTATTTT. Its protein is CASSLGTSGGATDTQYF.

Concerning this clone: This same CDR3 is encoded by further DNA sequences in the sample. The rearrangement joins TRBV30 to TRBJ1-3; maybe TRBD1 (5 bases). The V and J ends lost 1 base and 0 bases respectively, with 7 bases between them. The CDR3 runs 14 residues. Looked up from germline, CDR1 is GTSNPN and CDR2 is SVGIG (reference sequence). CDR3 bases: TGTGCCTGGAGTGCAGGGTCCTCTGGAAACACCATATATTTT. This codes for CAWSAGSSGNTIYF.

This chain connects TRBV5-5 to TRBJ2-7; 11 bases match TRBD2. The CDR3 extends over 15 amino acids. CDR1 SGHKS and CDR2 YYEKEE come from the germline V gene (reference sequence). The junction had 4 bases not matched to a gene; V was cut back by 4 bases and J by 1 base. The CDR3, as DNA: TGTGCCAGCAGCAGGGGACTAGCGGAATCCTACGAGCAGTACTTC. It is translated as CASSRGLAESYEQYF.

This clone was seen a single time. This chain joins TRBV15 and TRBJ1-6; TRBD1 agrees at 7 bases. Germline CDR1 is LNHNV and CDR2 is YYDKDF (reference sequence). The ends lost 3 bases at V and 0 bases at J; junction bases unmatched: 2. CDR3 size: 16 residues. For the CDR3, the DNA is TGTGCCACCAGCAGGACAGGGAGCTCCTATAATTCACCCCTCCACTTT. Protein sequence: CATSRTGSSYNSPLHF.

The J gene is TRBJ2-4, the V gene TRBV3-1 (or the pseudogene TRBV3-2); D not resolved. With 3 bases removed from V and 0 bases from J, the gap between germline ends came to 9 bases. Germline values: CDR1 LGHDT, CDR2 YNNKEL (reference sequence). The CDR3 loop spans 15 amino acids. CDR3 DNA sequence: TGTGCCAGCAGCCAGAGTCTTTTAGCCAAAAACATTCAGTACTTC. Amino acids: CASSQSLLAKNIQYF.

The chain joins TRBV27 to TRBJ2-7; TRBD2 matches 7 bases. Germline CDR1 and CDR2: MNHEY and SMNVEV (reference sequence). The CDR3 covers 13 residues. With 5 bases clipped from V and 2 bases from J, the junction kept 3 bases outside the gene matches. This CDR3 is CASSPRGAYEQYF. In DNA, the CDR3 is TGTGCCAGCAGTCCCCGGGGGGCCTACGAGCAGTACTTC.

The chain uses TRBV28 and TRBJ1-2, with D maybe TRBD1 (6 bases). V lost 2 bases and J lost 6, with 13 bases in between. The CDR3 length is 14 residues. Germline V gene data show CDR1 as MDHEN and CDR2 as SYDVKM. CDR3: CASSLRSGAHGYTF. The CDR3 DNA sequence: TGTGCCAGCAGTTTAAGGTCAGGGGCGCATGGCTACACCTTC.

The rearrangement links TRBV28 to TRBJ2-6; D is ambiguous. This CDR3 region has 13 residues. V was cut by 7 bases and J by 1 base, with 5 bases left in between. CDR1 MDHEN and CDR2 SYDVKM come from the germline V gene. Written as DNA, the CDR3 is TGTGCCAGCATGGCATCTGGGGCCAACGTCCTGACTTTC. Residues: CASMASGANVLTF.

The V call is TRBV5-8, the J call TRBJ2-3; the D gene is possibly TRBD1 (6 bases). There are 14 residues in the CDR3. Germline V gene sequence: CDR1 SGHTS, CDR2 YDEGEE. The ends were cut back, 3 bases at V and 1 base at J, with 9 bases in the middle. CDR3 loop: CASSSRTGTDTQYF. The CDR3 DNA sequence: TGTGCCAGCAGCTCCAGGACAGGCACAGATACGCAGTATTTT. The variable domain in full, with the rest retrieved from reference TRBV5-8 and TRBJ2-3, is EAGVTQSPTHLIKTRGQQATLRCSPISGHTSVYWYQQALGLGLQFLLWYDEGEERNRGNFPPRFSGRQFPNYSSELNVNALELEDSALYLCASSSRTGTDTQYFGPGTRLTVL.

V gene TRBV24-1 combines with J gene TRBJ2-3, with D possibly TRBD2 on 6 matching bases. The CDR3 contains 15 residues. V was trimmed by 4 bases and J by 0 bases, leaving 10 bases between them. Germline V gives CDR1 KGHDR, CDR2 SFDVKD. The CDR3: CATSDTGTSTDTQYF. The CDR3 DNA follows: TGTGCCACCAGTGACACCGGGACTAGCACAGATACGCAGTATTTT.

The chain combines TRBV19 with TRBJ2-7; D unresolved. The CDR3 loop spans 15 amino acids. The germline CDR1 and CDR2 sequences are LNHDA and SQIVND (reference sequence). Trimming took off 0 bases at V and 6 bases at J, with 15 bases between the two ends. CDR3 protein: CASSIEPGSNSEQYF. The CDR3 DNA sequence: TGTGCCAGTAGTATAGAACCAGGTTCAAATTCCGAGCAGTACTTC.

The rearrangement uses TRBV7-2 and TRBJ2-1, with 13 positions matching TRBD2. This CDR3 contains 15 residues. Germline trimming cut 4 bases from V and 8 bases from J; bases unmatched to any gene: 5. Germline V gives CDR1 SGHTA, CDR2 FQGNSA. CDR3 sequence: CASSSTSGREHEQFF. Here the CDR3 DNA reads TGTGCCAGCAGCTCCACTAGCGGGAGGGAACATGAGCAGTTCTTC.

The rearrangement joins TRBV15 to TRBJ1-1, with 7 bases aligning to TRBD1. After removal of 2 bases from V and 3 bases from J, the junction contained 9 bases not matched to a gene. Germline V gene data show CDR1 as LNHNV and CDR2 as YYDKDF (reference sequence). The CDR3 has 16 amino acids. DNA of the CDR3: TGTGCCACCAGCAGACGGGACAGCGATGCCTACACTGAAGCTTTCTTT. Translated: CATSRRDSDAYTEAFF.

This clone was detected a few times. This chain uses TRBV19 with TRBJ1-6; 11 bases line up with TRBD1. The germline CDR1 and CDR2 sequences are LNHDA and SQIVND (reference sequence). Losses at the gene ends were 5 bases for V and 2 bases for J; bases not matched to a gene: 8. The CDR3 loop spans 18 amino acids. CDR3: CASSSGQGAFTYNSPLHF. CDR3 coding DNA: TGTGCCAGTAGTTCCGGACAGGGGGCCTTTACCTATAATTCACCCCTCCACTTT.

The chain combines TRBV11-2 with TRBJ2-3, with 10 bases aligning to TRBD2. Germline assignment: CDR1 SGHAT and CDR2 FQNNGV. J gave up 0 bases and V 1 base, and 4 bases lay outside the gene matches. The CDR3 is 17 residues long. CDR3 coding DNA: TGTGCCAGCAGCTTAGGGGTAGCGGGGGGAAGCACAGATACGCAGTATTTT. It is translated as CASSLGVAGGSTDTQYF. Supplemented by reference TRBV11-2 and TRBJ2-3, the full variable domain reads EAGVAQSPRYKIIEKRQSVAFWCNPISGHATLYWYQQILGQGPKLLIQFQNNGVVDDSQLPKDRFSAERLKGVDSTLKIQPAKLEDSAVYLCASSLGVAGGSTDTQYFGPGTRLTVL.

Comment on this clone: This CDR3 is also generated by other DNA sequences in the sample. The chain has TRBV28 and TRBJ1-2; D gene unclear. The CDR3 runs to 12 residues. Deletions cut 3 bases from V and 5 bases from J, with 7 bases between. Germline CDR1 MDHEN, CDR2 SYDVKM. The DNA for the CDR3 is TGTGCCAGCAGTTTGAGGGAGTATGGCTACACCTTC. It encodes CASSLREYGYTF.

This clone was seen just once. The CDR3 DNA sequence: TGCGCCAGCAGCTCAGTAGCGGGAGGGTCCACAGATACGCAGTATTTT. Its translation: CASSSVAGGSTDTQYF. The J gene is TRBJ2-3, the V gene TRBV5-1; 11 bases agree with TRBD2. The CDR3 covers 16 residues. Germline V lookup: CDR1 SGHRS, CDR2 YFSETQ. The V and J ends lost 3 bases and 2 bases, in that order; junction bases with no gene match: 5.